Listed here are 3 T cell receptor beta chains from one sample, sequenced in a study of human thymus T cells. TCRdb keeps only in-frame clones here, not all; method: immunoSEQ multiplex PCR. Here the sample spans under 95,000 clones, 90% to 95% being singletons. Thymic resections from corrective heart surgery supplied the tissue. The source material was thymus tissue. These receptors all come from a girl in the first two years of life with a congenital heart defect but otherwise immunologically healthy.

The CDR3 spells CASSFGGIDTEAFF. The DNA for the CDR3 is TGTGCCAGCAGCTTTGGGGGTATCGACACTGAAGCTTTCTTT. The V gene is TRBV11-3, the J gene TRBJ1-1; the D gene is possibly TRBD1 (5 bases). Trimming removed 3 bases from V and 3 bases from J, with 11 bases in between. CDR1 is SGHNT and CDR2 is YENEEA in the germline V gene. The CDR3 runs to 14 residues.

The chain has TRBV6-6 and TRBJ1-1; TRBD1 might be the D (6 bases). V lost 7 bases and J 5 bases, leaving 14 bases between the germline ends. In germline, CDR1 is MNHNY, CDR2 SVGAGI (reference sequence). This CDR3 has 13 residues. CDR3 in DNA: TGTGCCAGCACCAAAGGGGGGGAAACTGAAGCTTTCTTT. The encoded protein is CASTKGGETEAFF.

The chain is built from TRBV7-2 and TRBJ2-7; 8 bases align to TRBD2. V shed 2 bases and J 3 bases; nucleotides not matched to a gene: 15. The CDR3 has 18 amino acids. CDR1 SGHTA and CDR2 FQGNSA come from the germline V gene. CDR3 DNA sequence: TGTGCCAGCAGCTTAAGGGTTTTTGTGGCGGGAGGAGACTACGAGCAGTACTTC. Amino acids: CASSLRVFVAGGDYEQYF.